The clone carrying this T cell receptor (beta chain) has only a few counts. As yet, its antigen is unknown. The source material, RNA transcripts, was used to amplify TCR beta CDR3 regions. First-round RT-PCR targeting the TCR CDR3 was performed with the HTBI primer set. Via MiXCR, TCRdb re-called the multiplex PCR reads, giving one row per CDR3 protein. The sample holds 600,000 or so distinct CDR3 sequences, under 60% seen once. Germline V gives CDR1 SNHLY, CDR2 FYNNEI. The CDR3 is 14 residues long. V was clipped by 1 base and J by 7 bases; unmatched bases: 6. The sample is drawn from a study of T cells in Graves' hyperthyroidism and ophthalmopathy. Study outcomes and limitations: Peripheral blood also featured most of the thyroid clonotypes expanded above 0.001.

This sequence was found in a young woman with Graves' hyperthyroidism. J is TRBJ2-7 and V is TRBV2; 8 nucleotides agree with TRBD1. The sample consisted of peripheral blood or thyroid tissue (not recorded which). CDR3 in DNA: TGTGCCAGCAGTGAAGGACGACAGGGGAGAGAGCAGTACTTC. Translated, it gives CASSEGRQGREQYF.